Shown below are 27 T cell receptor beta chains from a single sample sequenced in a study of T cells in Graves' hyperthyroidism and ophthalmopathy. Regions amplified from RNA transcripts were the TCR beta CDR3 regions. HTBI primers drove first-round RT-PCR of the TCR CDR3. TCRdb ran MiXCR on the multiplex PCR reads and lists one entry per CDR3 protein. The repertoire holds under 550,000 distinct CDR3 sequences, approximately 20% seen once, with 47% in the top ten. The specimen sequenced was blood. The receptors come from a middle-aged man with Graves' ophthalmopathy.

This clonotype was counted many times. The V call is TRBV3-1, the J call TRBJ2-7, with D maybe TRBD1 (5 bases). Trimming took off 3 bases at V and 1 base at J, with 10 bases between the two ends. Germline V gene data show CDR1 as LGHDT and CDR2 as YNNKEL (reference sequence). The CDR3 consists of 14 residues. CDR3 DNA: TGTGCCAGCAGCCATTGGACAAAATCCTACGAGCAGTACTTC. It yields the protein CASSHWTKSYEQYF.

The table lists this clonotype with a few counts. The rearrangement joins TRBV15 to TRBJ2-1; 10 bases agree with TRBD1. In germline, CDR1 is LNHNV, CDR2 YYDKDF (reference sequence). CDR3 length: 15 amino acids. V lost 2 bases and J lost 8; bases outside the gene matches: 6. CDR3 protein: CATSRSRTGGDEQFF. Written as DNA, the CDR3 is TGTGCCACCAGCAGATCCAGGACAGGGGGAGATGAGCAGTTCTTC.

This clonotype came up a few times. The chain uses TRBV5-5 and TRBJ1-1, with TRBD1 as a possible D gene (5 bases). This CDR3 is 14 amino acids long. CDR1 SGHKS and CDR2 YYEKEE come from the germline V gene (reference sequence). V lost 3 bases and J 6 bases, leaving 15 bases between the germline ends. In nucleotides, the CDR3 is TGTGCCAGCAGCTCACTTGGGGGGTTGGCTGAAGCTTTCTTT. Its protein product is CASSSLGGLAEAFF. Together with reference TRBV5-5 and TRBJ1-1, the CDR3 gives the full variable domain: DAGVTQSPTHLIKTRGQQVTLRCSPISGHKSVSWYQQVLGQGPQFIFQYYEKEERGRGNFPDRFSARQFPNYSSELNVNALLLGDSALYLCASSSLGGLAEAFFGQGTRLTVV.

This clonotype was counted only a few times. V is TRBV20-1 and J is TRBJ1-2; D is unresolved. CDR1 is DFQATT and CDR2 is SNEGSKA in the germline V gene (reference sequence). With 3 bases removed from V and 2 bases from J, the gap between germline ends came to 13 bases. The CDR3 is made up of 14 amino acids. CDR3 sequence reads: CSASRALSNYGYTF. CDR3 DNA sequence: TGCAGTGCTAGTAGGGCCCTTTCAAACTATGGCTACACCTTC.

As regards this clonotype: This may come from a read error, since a much larger clone is one base off. No conserved phenylalanine or tryptophan is present at the end of the CDR3, so a read error is the likely explanation. The chain is built from TRBV12-3 or TRBV12-4 and TRBJ1-2; unclear D gene. The ends were cut back, 7 bases at V and 1 base at J, with 10 bases in the middle. This CDR3 region has 13 residues. The DNA of the CDR3 is TGTGCCAGCACCCAATCTCATAACTATGGCTACACCCTC. This codes for CASTQSHNYGYTL.

Worth noting for this clonotype: A read error may be the cause here, since a much bigger clone is one base away. The chain recombines TRBV7-2 with TRBJ2-5; possible D gene TRBD2, 6 bases. The CDR3 sequence is 15 residues long. Germline CDR1 and CDR2: SGHTA and FQGNSA. Trimming left V 3 bases short and J 0 bases short, with 11 bases between. The chain's CDR3 is CTSSLVRGYQETQYF. CDR3 nucleotide sequence: TGTACCAGCAGCTTGGTCCGGGGGTACCAAGAGACCCAGTACTTC.

This clonotype appeared once. The chain uses TRBV10-3 and TRBJ2-1, with 9 bases fitting TRBD1. The CDR3 length is 14 residues. Looked up from germline, CDR1 is ENHRY and CDR2 is SYGVKD. The V gene end was trimmed by 6 bases and the J gene end by 8 bases; junction bases not matched to a gene: 8. The CDR3 region has the DNA TGTGCCATCAGGGGGGGACAGGGTATTGATGAGCAGTTCTTC. Its protein is CAIRGGQGIDEQFF.

The sample holds many counts of this clonotype. The CDR3 nucleotides are TGTGCCAGCAGCCCATGGGTGGGGGCGGGAGTTGGCAAAAACATTCAGTACTTC. Residues: CASSPWVGAGVGKNIQYF. The chain links TRBV7-2 to TRBJ2-4; the D gene is possibly TRBD2 (7 bases). The V gene lost 5 bases and the J gene lost 3 bases, with 23 bases spanning the gap. The CDR3 runs 18 residues. Germline-derived CDR1 and CDR2 are SGHTA and FQGNSA. Complete variable domain (other parts from reference TRBV7-2 and TRBJ2-4): GAGVSQSPSNKVTEKGKDVELRCDPISGHTALYWYRQSLGQGLEFLIYFQGNSAPDKSGLPSDRFSAERTGGSVSTLTIQRTQQEDSAVYLCASSPWVGAGVGKNIQYFGAGTRLSVL.

This clonotype was seen once. The chain recombines TRBV28 with TRBJ1-2; D is uncertain. Between the trimmed V and J ends, which lost 6 bases and 0 bases, there was a span of 20 bases. CDR3 length: 17 residues. CDR1 is MDHEN and CDR2 is SYDVKM in the germline V gene. The CDR3 region is CASRPRSGRYTNYGYTF. CDR3 in DNA: TGTGCCAGCAGACCCAGATCCGGGAGATATACTAACTATGGCTACACCTTC.

The chain is built from TRBV11-3 and TRBJ2-2; D tentatively reads TRBD1 or TRBD2 (6 bases each). V gave up 1 base and J gave up 3 bases, with 9 bases separating them. Germline-derived CDR1 and CDR2 are SGHNT and YENEEA. The CDR3 has 15 amino acids. CDR3 sequence (DNA): TGTGCCAGCAGCTTAGGGAGGGGGGACACCGGGGAGCTGTTTTTT. Translating it yields CASSLGRGDTGELFF. The full variable domain, its missing parts supplied by reference TRBV11-3 and TRBJ2-2, is EAGVVQSPRYKIIEKKQPVAFWCNPISGHNTLYWYLQNLGQGPELLIRYENEEAVDDSQLPKDRFSAERLKGVDSTLKIQPAELGDSAVYLCASSLGRGDTGELFFGEGSRLTVL.

There are many counts of this clonotype. V is TRBV6-2 or TRBV6-3 and J is TRBJ2-7; D perhaps matches TRBD1 (6 bases). V was clipped by 6 bases and J by 3 bases, with 21 bases between them. Per the germline V gene, CDR1 is MNHEY and CDR2 is SVGEGT. The CDR3 is 16 amino acids. This CDR3 reads CASSSLQGFGIYEQYF. The CDR3 DNA sequence: TGTGCCAGCAGCTCCCTACAGGGTTTCGGTATCTACGAGCAGTACTTC.

This clonotype was counted at least ten times. This rearrangement joins TRBV6-5 to TRBJ2-7; tentatively, D is TRBD2 (5 bases). The CDR3 contains 15 residues. The germline V gene encodes CDR1 MNHEY and CDR2 SVGAGI. V lost 0 bases and J 0 bases, leaving 9 bases between the germline ends. CDR3 coding DNA: TGTGCCAGCAGTTACTCCGACGGGATCTCCTACGAGCAGTACTTC. It translates to CASSYSDGISYEQYF.

The table lists this clonotype with a few counts. V is TRBV6-2 or TRBV6-3 and J is TRBJ2-5; no reliable D call. V gave up 2 bases and J gave up 0 bases, with 10 bases separating them. Germline-derived CDR1 and CDR2 are MNHEY and SVGEGT. The CDR3 has 15 residues. CDR3: CASSYGVSDQETQYF. The CDR3 DNA follows: TGTGCCAGCAGTTACGGGGTCAGCGACCAAGAGACCCAGTACTTC.

Here the CDR3 reads CASTPNRGYETQYF. Here the CDR3 DNA reads TGTGCCAGCACCCCAAACAGGGGGTATGAGACCCAGTACTTC. The gene calls are TRBV6-1 and TRBJ2-5; 8 positions match TRBD1. CDR3 length equals 14 residues. Germline CDR1 is MNHNS and CDR2 is SASEGT. V shed 7 bases, J shed 5 bases, and the junction held 9 bases outside the gene matches.

This clonotype has a handful of counts. The chain couples TRBV13 to TRBJ2-3; 11 nucleotides match TRBD2. Germline V gives CDR1 PRHDT, CDR2 FYEKMQ (reference sequence). Trimming cost V 4 bases and J 5 bases; bases outside gene matches: 14. This CDR3 region has 18 residues. The CDR3: CASSSRPLAGGQEDTQYF. As DNA, the CDR3 is TGTGCCAGCAGCTCCCGACCTCTAGCGGGAGGCCAGGAAGATACGCAGTATTTT.

In its sample, this clonotype was seen many times. The chain joins TRBV9 to TRBJ1-1; D is possibly TRBD1 (6 bases). Trimming stripped 0 bases from V and 5 bases from J, with 8 bases between. Per the germline V gene, CDR1 is SGDLS and CDR2 is YYNGEE. The CDR3 is made up of 13 amino acids. This chain's CDR3 is CASSVEQGTEAFF. The CDR3 nucleotides read TGTGCCAGCAGCGTAGAGCAGGGGACTGAAGCTTTCTTT. The whole variable domain, filled in from reference TRBV9 and TRBJ1-1, reads DSGVTQTPKHLITATGQRVTLRCSPRSGDLSVYWYQQSLDQGLQFLIQYYNGEERAKGNILERFSAQQFPDLHSELNLSSLELGDSALYFCASSVEQGTEAFFGQGTRLTVV.

This chain connects TRBV7-9 to TRBJ2-5; D not resolved. V lost 11 bases, J lost 7 bases, and 20 bases lay in between. Germline V lookup: CDR1 SEHNR, CDR2 FQNEAQ (reference sequence). This CDR3 is 13 amino acids long. The CDR3 DNA sequence: TGTGCCTTCCTCGGGTCTCTCGAGGCGACCCAGTACTTC. Amino acid sequence: CAFLGSLEATQYF.

This clonotype was found many times. V gene TRBV7-8 combines with J gene TRBJ2-1; 9 nucleotides agree with TRBD2. Per the germline V gene, CDR1 is SGHVS and CDR2 is FQNEAQ. This CDR3 contains 17 residues. The V segment lost 0 bases and the J segment 3 bases; nucleotides outside the gene matches: 6. The CDR3 DNA reads as TGTGCCAGCAGCTTAGCGAGACGGACTAGCGACTACAATGAGCAGTTCTTC. It codes for CASSLARRTSDYNEQFF.

The genes are TRBV28 and TRBJ1-5, with D maybe TRBD1 (6 bases). Germline V gene sequence: CDR1 MDHEN, CDR2 SYDVKM. Trimming stripped 5 bases from V and 9 bases from J, with 14 bases between. This CDR3 is built from 13 residues. CDR3 sequence reads: CASSPMGGRPQHF. In nucleotides, the CDR3 is TGTGCCAGCAGTCCCATGGGGGGCCGGCCCCAGCATTTT.

The rearrangement uses TRBV20-1 and TRBJ2-3; D is uncertain. This CDR3 is built from 13 residues. Per the germline V gene, CDR1 is DFQATT and CDR2 is SNEGSKA (reference sequence). V dropped 0 bases and J dropped 2 bases, with 6 bases sitting between them. CDR3 sequence: CSARDGPTDTQYF. The CDR3 DNA reads as TGCAGTGCTAGAGATGGACCCACAGATACGCAGTATTTT.

This clonotype was seen more than once but under ten times. The rearrangement links TRBV4-1 to TRBJ2-3; a weak D match, TRBD1 (6 bases). The CDR3 loop spans 14 amino acids. The germline V and J ends were trimmed by 4 bases and 6 bases, with 14 bases remaining between them. Per the germline V gene, CDR1 is MGHRA and CDR2 is YSYEKL. The CDR3 DNA reads TGCGCCAGCAGCCGATCACCCACAGGGGATACGCAGTATTTT. Translation: CASSRSPTGDTQYF.

Only a few counts were recorded for this clonotype. The J gene is TRBJ2-2, the V gene TRBV7-2, with 14 bases matching TRBD2. V was clipped by 5 bases and J by 7 bases; unmatched bases: 12. This CDR3 has 18 amino acids. Germline V gene data show CDR1 as SGHTA and CDR2 as FQGNSA. Here the CDR3 DNA reads TGTGCCAGCAGCGCCTCCCTGACTAGCGGGAGGGCCGGCGGGGAGCTGTTTTTT. Translation: CASSASLTSGRAGGELFF.

This clonotype was seen repeatedly, ten times or more. The chain joins TRBV3-2 to TRBJ2-7. TRBV3-2 is assigned pseudogene status. CDR3 size: 14 residues. In DNA, the CDR3 is TGTGCCAGCAGCCAAGTTGGGCGCTCCTACGAGCAGTACTTC. This gives the protein CASSQVGRSYEQYF.

This clonotype was seen ten or more times. The chain has TRBV28 and TRBJ2-5; possibly TRBD1 or TRBD2 for D (7 bases each). The CDR3 has 16 amino acids. V was pared by 1 base and J by 4 bases, with 16 bases between. Germline lookup yields CDR1 MDHEN and CDR2 SYDVKM. The CDR3: CASSLYYDREGETQYF. The DNA for the CDR3 is TGTGCCAGCAGTTTATATTACGACAGGGAGGGAGAGACCCAGTACTTC.

This chain joins TRBV20-1 and TRBJ2-1, with a possible D match to TRBD2 (6 bases). Germline CDR1 reads DFQATT; CDR2 reads SNEGSKA (reference sequence). The CDR3 sequence is 15 residues long. V shed 5 bases and J shed 3 bases, with 17 bases lying between them. CDR3 nucleotide sequence: TGCAGTGCTCATCCCATAGCGGTGAACTACAATGAGCAGTTCTTC. Encoded protein: CSAHPIAVNYNEQFF.

This clonotype was seen many times. As DNA, the CDR3 is TGTGCCAGCAGCCCTTGGGCTAGCGGAACAGATACGCAGTATTTT. The encoded protein is CASSPWASGTDTQYF. The genes are TRBV7-3 and TRBJ2-3, with 7 bases aligning to TRBD2. V gave up 5 bases and J gave up 3 bases; unmatched junction bases: 8. Germline values: CDR1 SGHTA, CDR2 FQGTGA. The CDR3 is 15 amino acids.

This chain joins TRBV19 and TRBJ1-4, with 9 nucleotides matching TRBD1. The CDR3 has 15 amino acids. The germline V gene has CDR1 LNHDA and CDR2 SQIVND (reference sequence). Losses at the gene ends were 9 bases for V and 4 bases for J; bases not matched to a gene: 9. This CDR3 reads CASRFGQGNNEKLFF. Written as DNA, the CDR3 is TGTGCCAGCCGCTTCGGACAGGGGAATAATGAAAAACTGTTTTTT.